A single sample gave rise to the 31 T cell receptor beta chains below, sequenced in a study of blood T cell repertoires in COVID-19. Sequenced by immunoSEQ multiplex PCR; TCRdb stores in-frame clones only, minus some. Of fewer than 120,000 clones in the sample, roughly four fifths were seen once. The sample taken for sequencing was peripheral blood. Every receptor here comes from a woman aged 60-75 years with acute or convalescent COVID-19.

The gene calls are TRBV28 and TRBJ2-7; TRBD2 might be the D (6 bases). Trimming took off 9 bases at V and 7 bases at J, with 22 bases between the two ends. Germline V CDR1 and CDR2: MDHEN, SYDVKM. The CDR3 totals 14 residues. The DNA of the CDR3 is TGTGCCAGTATTAAGGGGACTTTCGCCGTTGAGCAGTACTTC. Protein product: CASIKGTFAVEQYF.

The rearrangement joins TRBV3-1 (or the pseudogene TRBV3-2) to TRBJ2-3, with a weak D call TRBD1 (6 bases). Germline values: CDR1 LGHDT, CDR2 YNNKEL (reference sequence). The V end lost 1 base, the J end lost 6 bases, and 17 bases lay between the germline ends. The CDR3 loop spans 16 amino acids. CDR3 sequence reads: CASSQAGFGGGDTQYF. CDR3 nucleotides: TGTGCCAGCAGCCAAGCCGGATTTGGGGGCGGGGATACGCAGTATTTT.

CDR3 sequence reads: CASSQDRSGFGNTIYF. The CDR3 nucleotides are TGTGCCAGCAGCCAAGACCGATCAGGGTTTGGAAACACCATATATTTT. This chain links TRBV4-2 with TRBJ1-3; weak D call: TRBD1 (5 bases). V shed 0 bases and J shed 3 bases, with 12 bases lying between them. Germline V gene lookup returns CDR1 LGHNA and CDR2 YNFKEQ. The CDR3 has 16 amino acids.

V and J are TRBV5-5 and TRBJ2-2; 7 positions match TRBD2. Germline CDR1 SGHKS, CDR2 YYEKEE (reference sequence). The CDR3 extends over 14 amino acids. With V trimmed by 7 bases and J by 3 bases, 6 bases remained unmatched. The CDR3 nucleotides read TGTGCCAGCCAAGTCAGCGGGGACACCGGGGAGCTGTTTTTT. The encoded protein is CASQVSGDTGELFF.

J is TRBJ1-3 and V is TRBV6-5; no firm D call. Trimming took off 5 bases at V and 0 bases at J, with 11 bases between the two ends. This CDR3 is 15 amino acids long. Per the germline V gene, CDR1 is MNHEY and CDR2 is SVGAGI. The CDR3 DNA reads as TGTGCCAGCAGTCGCGCGGTTGACTCTGGAAACACCATATATTTT. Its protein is CASSRAVDSGNTIYF.

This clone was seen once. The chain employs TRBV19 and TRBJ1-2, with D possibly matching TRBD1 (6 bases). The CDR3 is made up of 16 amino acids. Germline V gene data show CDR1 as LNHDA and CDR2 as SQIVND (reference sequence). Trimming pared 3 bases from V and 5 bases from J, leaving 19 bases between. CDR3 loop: CASSMDEEWGLYGYTF. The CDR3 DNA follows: TGTGCCAGTAGTATGGATGAAGAATGGGGGCTGTATGGCTACACCTTC.

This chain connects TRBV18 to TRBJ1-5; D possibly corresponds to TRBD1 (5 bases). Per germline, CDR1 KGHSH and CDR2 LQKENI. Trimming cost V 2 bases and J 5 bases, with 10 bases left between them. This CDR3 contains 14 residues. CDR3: CASSPEPGHQPQHF. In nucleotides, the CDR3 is TGTGCCAGCTCACCAGAGCCAGGGCATCAGCCCCAGCATTTT.

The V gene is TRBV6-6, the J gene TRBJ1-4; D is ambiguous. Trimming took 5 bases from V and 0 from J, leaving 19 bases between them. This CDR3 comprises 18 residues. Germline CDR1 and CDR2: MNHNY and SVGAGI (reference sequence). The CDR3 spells CASSPTTPASATNEKLFF. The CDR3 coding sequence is TGTGCCAGCAGTCCCACTACCCCAGCGTCGGCAACTAATGAAAAACTGTTTTTT.

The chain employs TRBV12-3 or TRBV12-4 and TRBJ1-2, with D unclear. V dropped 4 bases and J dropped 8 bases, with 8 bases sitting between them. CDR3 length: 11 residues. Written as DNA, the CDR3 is TGTGCCAGCAGTTATCGAGAGGGCTACACCTTC. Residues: CASSYREGYTF.

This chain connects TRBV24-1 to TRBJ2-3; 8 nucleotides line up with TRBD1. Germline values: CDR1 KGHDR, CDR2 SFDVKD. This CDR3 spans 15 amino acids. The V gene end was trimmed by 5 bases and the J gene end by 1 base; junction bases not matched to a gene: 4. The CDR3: CATSGTGIGTDTQYF. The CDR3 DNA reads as TGTGCCACCAGTGGGACAGGGATAGGCACAGATACGCAGTATTTT.

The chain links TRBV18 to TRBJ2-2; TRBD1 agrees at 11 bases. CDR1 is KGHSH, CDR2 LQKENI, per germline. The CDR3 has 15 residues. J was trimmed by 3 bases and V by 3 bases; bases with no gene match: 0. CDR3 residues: CASSPGQGDTGELFF. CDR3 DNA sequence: TGTGCCAGCTCACCGGGACAGGGGGACACCGGGGAGCTGTTTTTT.

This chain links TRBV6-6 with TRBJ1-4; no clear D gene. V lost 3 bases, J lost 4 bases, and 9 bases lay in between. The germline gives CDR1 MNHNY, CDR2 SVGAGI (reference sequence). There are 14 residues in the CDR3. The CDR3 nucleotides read TGTGCCAGCAGTTATACAGCCCGTAATGAAAAACTGTTTTTT. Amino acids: CASSYTARNEKLFF.

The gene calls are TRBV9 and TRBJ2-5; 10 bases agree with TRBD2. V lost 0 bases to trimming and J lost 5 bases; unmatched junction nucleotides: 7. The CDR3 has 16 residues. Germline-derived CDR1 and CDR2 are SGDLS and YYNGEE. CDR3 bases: TGTGCCAGCAGCGTAGTGCATCTAGCGGGGGTCGAGACCCAGTACTTC. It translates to CASSVVHLAGVETQYF.

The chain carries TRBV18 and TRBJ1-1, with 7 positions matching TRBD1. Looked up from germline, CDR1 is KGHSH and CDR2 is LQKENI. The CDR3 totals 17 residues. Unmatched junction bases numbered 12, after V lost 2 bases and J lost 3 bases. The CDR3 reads CASSPLGPGTEDTEAFF. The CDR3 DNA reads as TGTGCCAGCTCACCATTGGGCCCCGGGACAGAAGACACTGAAGCTTTCTTT. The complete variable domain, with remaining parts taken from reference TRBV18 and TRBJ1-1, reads NAGVMQNPRHLVRRRGQEARLRCSPMKGHSHVYWYRQLPEEGLKFMVYLQKENIIDESGMPKERFSAEFPKEGPSILRIQQVVRGDSAAYFCASSPLGPGTEDTEAFFGQGTRLTVV.

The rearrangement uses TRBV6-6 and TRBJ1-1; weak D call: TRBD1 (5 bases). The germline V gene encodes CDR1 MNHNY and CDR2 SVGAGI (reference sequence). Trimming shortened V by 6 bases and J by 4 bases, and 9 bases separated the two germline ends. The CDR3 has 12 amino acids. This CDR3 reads CASSGGGTEAFF. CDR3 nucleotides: TGTGCCAGCAGCGGGGGGGGCACTGAAGCTTTCTTT.

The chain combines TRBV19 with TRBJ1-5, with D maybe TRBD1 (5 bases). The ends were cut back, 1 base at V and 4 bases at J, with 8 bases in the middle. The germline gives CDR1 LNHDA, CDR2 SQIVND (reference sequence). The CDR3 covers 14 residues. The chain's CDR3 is CASSIGQRNQPQHF. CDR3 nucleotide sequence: TGTGCCAGTAGTATAGGACAGAGGAATCAGCCCCAGCATTTT.

CDR3 loop: CASSPQWGGFNEKLFF. CDR3 nucleotide sequence: TGTGCCAGCTCACCCCAGTGGGGGGGCTTTAATGAAAAACTGTTTTTT. The chain joins TRBV18 to TRBJ1-4; D perhaps matches TRBD1 (6 bases). Trimming stripped 3 bases from V and 4 bases from J, with 15 bases between. CDR1 is KGHSH and CDR2 is LQKENI in the germline V gene. This CDR3 region has 16 residues.

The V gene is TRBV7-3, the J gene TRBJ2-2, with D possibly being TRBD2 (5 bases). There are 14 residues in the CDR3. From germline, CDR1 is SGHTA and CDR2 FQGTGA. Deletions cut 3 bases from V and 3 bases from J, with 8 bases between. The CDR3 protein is CASSLASHTGELFF. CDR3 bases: TGTGCCAGCAGCTTGGCTAGCCACACCGGGGAGCTGTTTTTT.

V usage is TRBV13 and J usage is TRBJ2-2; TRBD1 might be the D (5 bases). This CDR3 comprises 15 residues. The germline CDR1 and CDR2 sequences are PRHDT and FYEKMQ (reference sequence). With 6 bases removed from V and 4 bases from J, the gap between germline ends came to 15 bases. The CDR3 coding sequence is TGTGCCAGCAGTTCAAAAGACAGCACCACCGGGGAGCTGTTTTTT. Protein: CASSSKDSTTGELFF. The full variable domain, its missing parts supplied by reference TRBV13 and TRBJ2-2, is AAGVIQSPRHLIKEKRETATLKCYPIPRHDTVYWYQQGPGQDPQFLISFYEKMQSDKGSIPDRFSAQQFSDYHSELNMSSLELGDSALYFCASSSKDSTTGELFFGEGSRLTVL.

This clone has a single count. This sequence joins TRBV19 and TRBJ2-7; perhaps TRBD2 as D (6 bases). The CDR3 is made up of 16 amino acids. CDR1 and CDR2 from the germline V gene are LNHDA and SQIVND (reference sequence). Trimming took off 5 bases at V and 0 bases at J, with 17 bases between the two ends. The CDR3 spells CASSARTSRNSYEQYF. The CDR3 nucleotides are TGTGCCAGTAGTGCCCGCACTAGCCGAAACTCCTACGAGCAGTACTTC.

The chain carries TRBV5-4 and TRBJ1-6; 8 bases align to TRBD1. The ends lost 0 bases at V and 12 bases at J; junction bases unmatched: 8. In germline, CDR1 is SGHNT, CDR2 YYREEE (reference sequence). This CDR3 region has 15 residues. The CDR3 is CASSLAGRGREPLHF. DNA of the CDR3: TGTGCCAGCAGCTTGGCCGGCAGGGGGCGTGAACCCCTCCACTTT.

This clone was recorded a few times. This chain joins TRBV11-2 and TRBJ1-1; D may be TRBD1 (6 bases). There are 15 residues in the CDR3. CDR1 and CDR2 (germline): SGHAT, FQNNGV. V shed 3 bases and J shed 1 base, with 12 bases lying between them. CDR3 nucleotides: TGTGCCAGCAGCTTCTACAGGGACCCGAACACTGAAGCTTTCTTT. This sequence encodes CASSFYRDPNTEAFF.

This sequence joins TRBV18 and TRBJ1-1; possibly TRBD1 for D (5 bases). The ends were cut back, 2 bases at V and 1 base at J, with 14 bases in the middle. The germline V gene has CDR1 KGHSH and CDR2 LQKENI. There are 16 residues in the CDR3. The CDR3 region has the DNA TGTGCCAGCTCACCAGCCCAGGGTTATGGGAACACTGAAGCTTTCTTT. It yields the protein CASSPAQGYGNTEAFF.

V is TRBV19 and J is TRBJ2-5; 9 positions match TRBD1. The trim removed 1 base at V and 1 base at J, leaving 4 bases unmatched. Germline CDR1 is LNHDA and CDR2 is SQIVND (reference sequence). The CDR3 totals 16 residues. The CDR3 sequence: CASSIAVTGGQETQYF. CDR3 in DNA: TGTGCCAGTAGTATAGCTGTGACAGGGGGCCAAGAGACCCAGTACTTC.

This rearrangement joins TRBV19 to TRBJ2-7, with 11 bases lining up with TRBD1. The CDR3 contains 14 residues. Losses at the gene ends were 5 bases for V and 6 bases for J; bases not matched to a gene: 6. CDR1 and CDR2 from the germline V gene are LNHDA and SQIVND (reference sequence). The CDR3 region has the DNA TGTGCCAGTAGTTTGGGACAGGGGGTCGCCGAGCAGTACTTC. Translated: CASSLGQGVAEQYF.

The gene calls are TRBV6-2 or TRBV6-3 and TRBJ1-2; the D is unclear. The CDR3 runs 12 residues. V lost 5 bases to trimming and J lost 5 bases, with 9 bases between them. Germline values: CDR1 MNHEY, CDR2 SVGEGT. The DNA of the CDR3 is TGTGCCAGCAGTCCGGGGAGATATGGCTACACCTTC. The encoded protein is CASSPGRYGYTF.

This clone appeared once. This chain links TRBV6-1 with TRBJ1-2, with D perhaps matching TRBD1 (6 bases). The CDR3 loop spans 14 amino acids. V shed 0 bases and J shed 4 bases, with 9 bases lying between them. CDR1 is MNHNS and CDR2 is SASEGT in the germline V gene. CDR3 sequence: CASSEARQVYGYTF. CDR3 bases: TGTGCCAGCAGTGAAGCGCGACAGGTCTATGGCTACACCTTC.

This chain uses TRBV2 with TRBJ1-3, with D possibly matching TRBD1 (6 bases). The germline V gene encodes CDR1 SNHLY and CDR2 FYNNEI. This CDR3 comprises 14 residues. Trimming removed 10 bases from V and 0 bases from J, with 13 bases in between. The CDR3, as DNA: TGTGCCACCCGGTTGGACAGCTCTGGAAACACCATATATTTT. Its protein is CATRLDSSGNTIYF.

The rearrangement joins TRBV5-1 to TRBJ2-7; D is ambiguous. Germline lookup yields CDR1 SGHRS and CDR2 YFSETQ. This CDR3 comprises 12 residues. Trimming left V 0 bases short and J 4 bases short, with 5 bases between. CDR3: CASSLDQYEQYF. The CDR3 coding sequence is TGCGCCAGCAGCTTGGACCAGTACGAGCAGTACTTC.

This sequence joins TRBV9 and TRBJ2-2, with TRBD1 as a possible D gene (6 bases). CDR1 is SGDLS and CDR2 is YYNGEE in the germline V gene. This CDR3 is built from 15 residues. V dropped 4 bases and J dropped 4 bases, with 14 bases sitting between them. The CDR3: CASSPDRSVTGELFF. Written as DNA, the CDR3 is TGTGCCAGCAGCCCTGACAGGAGCGTCACCGGGGAGCTGTTTTTT.

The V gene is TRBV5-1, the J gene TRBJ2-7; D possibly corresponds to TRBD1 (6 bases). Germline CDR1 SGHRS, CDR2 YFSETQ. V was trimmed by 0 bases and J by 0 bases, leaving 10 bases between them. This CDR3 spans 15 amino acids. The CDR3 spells CASSLDRAASYEQYF. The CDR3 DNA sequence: TGCGCCAGCAGCTTGGACAGGGCCGCCTCCTACGAGCAGTACTTC.